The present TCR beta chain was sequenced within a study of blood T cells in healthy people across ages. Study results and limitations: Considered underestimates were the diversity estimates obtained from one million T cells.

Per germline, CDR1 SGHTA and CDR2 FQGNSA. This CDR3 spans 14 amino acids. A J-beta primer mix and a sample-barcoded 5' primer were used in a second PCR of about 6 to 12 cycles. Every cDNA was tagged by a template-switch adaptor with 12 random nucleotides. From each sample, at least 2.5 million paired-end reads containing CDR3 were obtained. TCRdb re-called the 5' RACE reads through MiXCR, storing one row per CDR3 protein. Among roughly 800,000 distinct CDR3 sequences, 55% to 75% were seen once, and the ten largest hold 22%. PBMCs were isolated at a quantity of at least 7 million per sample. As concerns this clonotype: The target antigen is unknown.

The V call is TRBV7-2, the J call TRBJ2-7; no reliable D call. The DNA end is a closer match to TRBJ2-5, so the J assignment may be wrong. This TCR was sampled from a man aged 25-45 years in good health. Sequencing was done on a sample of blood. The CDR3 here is CASSLGFSKETQYF. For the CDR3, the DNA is TGTGCCAGCAGCTTAGGTTTTAGTAAAGAGACCCAGTACTTC.